These 24 T cell receptor beta chains came from one sample sequenced in a study of T cell responses to AZD1222 COVID-19 vaccine. Only in-frame clones appear in the TCRdb table, and some are missing; sequencing was by immunoSEQ multiplex PCR. This sample has under 140,000 clones; roughly nine tenths occur once, and the top ten carry about 3%. The sequencing used peripheral blood, collected on day 0 of AZD1222 vaccination. These TCRs come from an adult in good health.

The rearrangement uses TRBV6-1 and TRBJ2-7; TRBD2 might be the D (6 bases). This CDR3 comprises 16 residues. Looked up from germline, CDR1 is MNHNS and CDR2 is SASEGT. V was cut by 2 bases and J by 1 base, with 15 bases left in between. The CDR3 here is CASSETPEAGSYEQYF. CDR3 bases: TGTGCCAGCAGTGAAACCCCGGAGGCGGGGTCCTACGAGCAGTACTTC.

The chain is built from TRBV28 and TRBJ2-7, with 7 bases matching TRBD1. Trimming cost V 7 bases and J 0 bases; bases outside gene matches: 9. Per the germline V gene, CDR1 is MDHEN and CDR2 is SYDVKM. The CDR3 consists of 15 residues. CDR3 DNA: TGTGCCAGCACCCTCCAAGGGGACAGCTCCTACGAGCAGTACTTC. Amino acids: CASTLQGDSSYEQYF.

The chain uses TRBV6-5 and TRBJ2-1, with 11 positions matching TRBD2. There are 14 residues in the CDR3. The J segment lost 8 bases and the V segment lost 10 bases, leaving 10 bases of the junction unmatched. Germline V lookup: CDR1 MNHEY, CDR2 SVGAGI. CDR3 DNA: TGTGCCACCCGTGGGTTAGCGGGGGGGCATGAGCAGTTCTTC. Its translation is CATRGLAGGHEQFF.

A single count supports this clone. CDR3 coding DNA: TGTGCCAGCAGCGTGGAAGGGAACCAGGGGTACGGAAACACCATATATTTT. This encodes CASSVEGNQGYGNTIYF. The V call is TRBV9, the J call TRBJ1-3; D might be TRBD1 (6 bases). The ends were cut back, 2 bases at V and 4 bases at J, with 19 bases in the middle. The V gene's germline CDR1 is SGDLS and CDR2 YYNGEE. The length of the CDR3 is 17 residues.

V usage is TRBV19 and J usage is TRBJ2-2; D remains ambiguous. The CDR3 spans 12 residues. Germline loops: CDR1 LNHDA, CDR2 SQIVND (reference sequence). With 1 base removed from V and 6 bases from J, the gap between germline ends came to 3 bases. DNA of the CDR3: TGTGCCAGTAGTATAGCCCCCGGGGAGCTGTTTTTT. Protein: CASSIAPGELFF.

The rearrangement joins TRBV4-3 to TRBJ1-2; a weak D match, TRBD1 (5 bases). CDR1 and CDR2 (germline): LGHNA, YSLEER. Trimming pared 0 bases from V and 5 bases from J, leaving 19 bases between. The CDR3 length is 17 residues. The CDR3 DNA sequence: TGCGCCAGCAGCCAAGATCGGGGGGAGTGGGATCCATATGGCTACACCTTC. Its protein product is CASSQDRGEWDPYGYTF.

V gene TRBV9 combines with J gene TRBJ1-2; D uncertain. Germline V gene data show CDR1 as SGDLS and CDR2 as YYNGEE. The V and J ends lost 3 bases and 2 bases respectively, with 14 bases between them. The CDR3 has 15 amino acids. The CDR3: CASSADMGRNYGYTF. In DNA, the CDR3 is TGTGCCAGCAGCGCTGACATGGGCCGGAACTATGGCTACACCTTC.

The V gene is TRBV11-3, the J gene TRBJ1-1, with D maybe TRBD1 (6 bases). CDR3 length: 16 residues. Germline CDR1 SGHNT, CDR2 YENEEA. Between the trimmed V and J ends, which lost 7 bases and 1 base, there was a span of 19 bases. In DNA form, the CDR3 reads TGTGCCAGCATCACACAGGGAACCTATTCGAACACTGAAGCTTTCTTT. Its translation is CASITQGTYSNTEAFF.

The V call is TRBV28, the J call TRBJ1-2; D is uncertain. In germline, CDR1 is MDHEN, CDR2 SYDVKM. The CDR3 runs to 13 residues. Trimming took off 3 bases at V and 6 bases at J, with 11 bases between the two ends. The CDR3 sequence is CASSLESINGYTF. The CDR3 DNA reads as TGTGCCAGCAGTTTGGAGAGTATAAATGGCTACACCTTC.

V is TRBV13 and J is TRBJ2-7; D ambiguous. This CDR3 comprises 13 residues. The V end lost 0 bases, the J end lost 5 bases, and 8 bases lay between the germline ends. In germline, CDR1 is PRHDT, CDR2 FYEKMQ (reference sequence). The chain's CDR3 is CASSLGGVHEQYF. CDR3 DNA: TGTGCCAGCAGCTTAGGTGGGGTCCACGAGCAGTACTTC.

The V gene is TRBV4-1, the J gene TRBJ2-3; TRBD2 matches 9 bases. The CDR3 runs 16 residues. V dropped 3 bases and J dropped 2; count of bases not matched to a gene: 6. Germline V CDR1 and CDR2: MGHRA, YSYEKL. The CDR3 DNA is TGCGCCAGCAGCCAGTCAACTAGCGGGTACACAGATACGCAGTATTTT. Protein product: CASSQSTSGYTDTQYF.

The chain joins TRBV11-2 to TRBJ2-1, with 8 bases lining up with TRBD2. The germline CDR1 and CDR2 sequences are SGHAT and FQNNGV. Unmatched junction bases numbered 9, after V lost 1 base and J lost 7 bases. This CDR3 is built from 16 residues. The CDR3 DNA reads TGTGCCAGCAGCTTAGGCCCGAGCGGGAGTAAAAATGAGCAGTTCTTC. It translates to CASSLGPSGSKNEQFF.

The chain uses TRBV5-4 and TRBJ2-7, with a weak D call TRBD1 (5 bases). The germline V gene has CDR1 SGHNT and CDR2 YYREEE (reference sequence). This CDR3 has 15 residues. V lost 0 bases and J 1 base, leaving 11 bases between the germline ends. The CDR3 region has the DNA TGTGCCAGCAGCTTGGACAGGCGGTCTTCCTACGAGCAGTACTTC. This sequence encodes CASSLDRRSSYEQYF.

CDR3 in DNA: TGTGCCAGCAGTCTTAGCGGGGCACAAGAGACCCAGTACTTC. It is translated as CASSLSGAQETQYF. The chain employs TRBV7-2 and TRBJ2-5; 8 bases fit TRBD2. Germline CDR1 and CDR2: SGHTA and FQGNSA. Trimming took 6 bases from V and 2 from J; bases not matched to a gene: 5. The CDR3 spans 14 residues.

The rearrangement uses TRBV2 and TRBJ2-2, with 7 bases identical to TRBD2. Trimming cost V 6 bases and J 4 bases; bases outside gene matches: 5. This CDR3 has 14 residues. Germline V gene lookup returns CDR1 SNHLY and CDR2 FYNNEI. CDR3 sequence: CASRGGSPTGELFF. The CDR3, as DNA: TGTGCCAGCAGGGGGGGGTCCCCCACCGGGGAGCTGTTTTTT.

The rearrangement joins TRBV7-8 to TRBJ1-2; TRBD1 might be the D (6 bases). V was trimmed by 6 bases and J by 4 bases, leaving 18 bases between them. Germline assignment: CDR1 SGHVS and CDR2 FQNEAQ. This CDR3 is 15 amino acids long. The CDR3 protein is CASSSSGQSTYGYTF. In DNA form, the CDR3 reads TGTGCCAGCAGTTCCTCAGGACAGTCTACCTATGGCTACACCTTC. The whole variable domain, filled in from reference TRBV7-8 and TRBJ1-2, reads GAGVSQSPRYKVAKRGQDVALRCDPISGHVSLFWYQQALGQGPEFLTYFQNEAQLDKSGLPSDRFFAERPEGSVSTLKIQRTQQEDSAVYLCASSSSGQSTYGYTFGSGTRLTVV.

The chain combines TRBV19 with TRBJ1-3, with TRBD1 matching 8 bases. From germline, CDR1 is LNHDA and CDR2 SQIVND (reference sequence). Losses at the gene ends were 5 bases for V and 3 bases for J; bases not matched to a gene: 9. This CDR3 contains 16 residues. The CDR3 nucleotides read TGTGCCAGTAGTTTTCACCGGGACAGGCTTGGAAACACCATATATTTT. Its translation: CASSFHRDRLGNTIYF.

The V and J genes are TRBV7-3 and TRBJ2-1; weak D call: TRBD1 (6 bases). Germline V gene data show CDR1 as SGHTA and CDR2 as FQGTGA. This CDR3 comprises 15 residues. Trimming left V 1 base short and J 9 bases short, with 16 bases between. The CDR3 DNA is TGTGCCAGCAGCTTAAGGGGTCAGGGGTTGACTGAGCAGTTCTTC. It specifies CASSLRGQGLTEQFF.

The chain combines TRBV2 with TRBJ2-7; D is undetermined. This CDR3 spans 12 amino acids. The V gene's germline CDR1 is SNHLY and CDR2 FYNNEI. V was clipped by 5 bases and J by 6 bases, with 11 bases between them. The CDR3 region is CASSSRPVEQYF. In DNA form, the CDR3 reads TGTGCCAGCAGTTCTCGGCCCGTCGAGCAGTACTTC.

The chain uses TRBV30 and TRBJ1-4; D might be TRBD1 (5 bases). The CDR3 totals 16 residues. V was shortened by 3 bases and J by 8 bases, with 22 bases between the two germline ends. Per germline, CDR1 GTSNPN and CDR2 SVGIG (reference sequence). CDR3 amino acids: CAWRVRYRGRDEKLFF. The CDR3 nucleotides are TGTGCCTGGAGAGTCCGTTATCGGGGGAGGGACGAAAAACTGTTTTTT.

The chain recombines TRBV28 with TRBJ1-2, with TRBD1 matching 10 bases. The V gene end was trimmed by 6 bases and the J gene end by 3 bases; junction bases not matched to a gene: 4. This CDR3 has 14 amino acids. Germline CDR1 MDHEN, CDR2 SYDVKM. The CDR3 protein is CASRTGQGYYGYTF. As DNA, the CDR3 is TGTGCCAGCAGAACGGGACAGGGGTACTATGGCTACACCTTC.

This clone was recorded once. The genes are TRBV6-2 or TRBV6-3 and TRBJ1-3; D unclear. From germline, CDR1 is MNHEY and CDR2 SVGEGT. This CDR3 comprises 15 residues. V shed 6 bases and J shed 0 bases, with 12 bases lying between them. CDR3 residues: CASSRDTSSGNTIYF. CDR3 coding DNA: TGTGCCAGCAGCCGAGACACGAGCTCTGGAAACACCATATATTTT.

The V and J genes are TRBV7-8 and TRBJ1-5, with D perhaps matching TRBD1 (5 bases). The ends were cut back, 2 bases at V and 4 bases at J, with 12 bases in the middle. In germline, CDR1 is SGHVS, CDR2 FQNEAQ. This CDR3 region has 15 residues. The CDR3 coding sequence is TGTGCCAGCAGCTTATCCCGAGGGGCAAATCAGCCCCAGCATTTT. Translation: CASSLSRGANQPQHF.

The chain links TRBV29-1 to TRBJ2-3; TRBD2 agrees at 7 bases. The germline V gene encodes CDR1 SQVTM and CDR2 ANQGSEA. This CDR3 is built from 14 residues. With V trimmed by 4 bases and J by 2 bases, 6 bases remained unmatched. The CDR3 region is CSVATGGYTDTQYF. The CDR3 DNA reads TGCAGCGTTGCAACCGGGGGGTACACAGATACGCAGTATTTT.